These 22 T cell receptor beta chains share one sample of origin, sequenced in a study of blood T cell repertoires in COVID-19. This table comes from immunoSEQ multiplex PCR, and its TCRdb copy is limited to in-frame clones, with some not included. The repertoire consists of about 200,000 clones, with around 80% occurring once and the leading ten covering 25% to 35%. The sequenced sample was peripheral blood. The receptors were sampled from a man aged 35 to 55 with acute or convalescent COVID-19.

The chain uses TRBV19 and TRBJ1-1; 7 positions match TRBD1. The CDR3 spans 11 residues. In germline, CDR1 is LNHDA, CDR2 SQIVND (reference sequence). After removal of 5 bases from V and 11 bases from J, the junction contained 5 bases not matched to a gene. The CDR3 here is CASSQRGHAFF. In DNA, the CDR3 is TGTGCCAGTAGTCAAAGGGGGCACGCTTTCTTT.

The chain recombines TRBV29-1 with TRBJ2-1; TRBD2 matches at 8 bases. CDR3 length equals 14 residues. CDR1 is SQVTM, CDR2 ANQGSEA, per germline. J gave up 0 bases and V 6 bases, and 4 bases lay outside the gene matches. The CDR3 here is CSVAGASSYNEQFF. CDR3 DNA sequence: TGCAGCGTAGCGGGAGCGAGCTCCTACAATGAGCAGTTCTTC.

The chain is built from TRBV5-1 and TRBJ2-1, with 8 nucleotides matching TRBD2. Losses at the gene ends were 3 bases for V and 7 bases for J; bases not matched to a gene: 15. This CDR3 region has 17 residues. From germline, CDR1 is SGHRS and CDR2 YFSETQ. The CDR3 coding sequence is TGCGCCAGCAGCTCCGAAGTCCCGGGACTAGTCTCGAATGAGCAGTTCTTC. This sequence encodes CASSSEVPGLVSNEQFF. Full variable domain (rest looked up from reference TRBV5-1 and TRBJ2-1): KAGVTQTPRYLIKTRGQQVTLSCSPISGHRSVSWYQQTPGQGLQFLFEYFSETQRNKGNFPGRFSGRQFSNSRSEMNVSTLELGDSALYLCASSSEVPGLVSNEQFFGPGTRLTVL.

The chain is built from TRBV4-3 and TRBJ1-2; 7 nucleotides agree with TRBD1. The V segment lost 4 bases and the J segment 0 bases; nucleotides outside the gene matches: 5. CDR3 size: 15 residues. Looked up from germline, CDR1 is LGHNA and CDR2 is YSLEER. The CDR3 DNA reads as TGCGCCAGCAGCCCGGGACAGCCAACTAACTATGGCTACACCTTC. Translation gives CASSPGQPTNYGYTF.

The chain employs TRBV5-5 and TRBJ2-2; 8 bases map to TRBD2. Germline lookup yields CDR1 SGHKS and CDR2 YYEKEE (reference sequence). The CDR3 contains 16 residues. The V and J ends lost 4 bases and 1 base, in that order; junction bases with no gene match: 6. This chain's CDR3 is CASSARGGRNTGELFF. The DNA for the CDR3 is TGTGCCAGCAGCGCCCGGGGGGGGAGGAACACCGGGGAGCTGTTTTTT.

The chain recombines TRBV5-6 with TRBJ2-1; 7 bases agree with TRBD1. The CDR3 contains 15 residues. V lost 8 bases and J lost 5; bases outside the gene matches: 13. From germline, CDR1 is SGHDT and CDR2 YYEEEE. CDR3: CASRPMTGWDNEQFF. The CDR3 region has the DNA TGTGCCAGTCGTCCCATGACAGGGTGGGACAATGAGCAGTTCTTC.

This clone was recorded a few times. This chain joins TRBV27 and TRBJ1-1; weak D call: TRBD1 (5 bases). The germline V gene encodes CDR1 MNHEY and CDR2 SMNVEV (reference sequence). The CDR3 is made up of 15 amino acids. With 5 bases removed from V and 1 base from J, the gap between germline ends came to 14 bases. For the CDR3, the DNA is TGTGCCAGCAGTCCACGGGGGGGTCAGAACACTGAAGCTTTCTTT. It is translated as CASSPRGGQNTEAFF.

The chain joins TRBV18 to TRBJ1-1; 11 bases agree with TRBD1. After removal of 3 bases from V and 4 bases from J, the junction contained 10 bases not matched to a gene. The CDR3 runs 17 residues. Germline assignment: CDR1 KGHSH and CDR2 LQKENI. The DNA of the CDR3 is TGTGCCAGCTCACCCCACGCCCCGGGACAGGGGGGCACTGAAGCTTTCTTT. Translated: CASSPHAPGQGGTEAFF.

This clone came up once. This chain connects TRBV12-3 or TRBV12-4 to TRBJ2-5, with no clear D. The CDR3 is made up of 13 amino acids. V was clipped by 6 bases and J by 3 bases, with 11 bases between them. For the CDR3, the DNA is TGTGCCAGCAGCCCCGGGTCGAAAGAGACCCAGTACTTC. It specifies CASSPGSKETQYF.

J is TRBJ1-1 and V is TRBV12-3 or TRBV12-4; D unresolved. Trimming removed 5 bases from V and 11 bases from J, with 15 bases in between. The CDR3 has 12 residues. The CDR3 coding sequence is TGTGCCAGCAGTCCTATATCAAGAGGGGCTTTCTTT. This codes for CASSPISRGAFF.

The CDR3 loop reads CASSGIGTVNEQFF. CDR3 coding DNA: TGTGCCAGCAGTGGGATTGGGACTGTTAATGAGCAGTTCTTC. The chain recombines TRBV2 with TRBJ2-1, with a tentative D call TRBD2 (6 bases). CDR1 and CDR2 from the germline V gene are SNHLY and FYNNEI. The CDR3 is 14 residues long. V was shortened by 4 bases and J by 7 bases, with 14 bases between the two germline ends. The full variable domain, in which reference TRBV2 and TRBJ2-1 provide the parts outside the CDR3, is EPEVTQTPSHQVTQMGQEVILRCVPISNHLYFYWYRQILGQKVEFLVSFYNNEISEKSEIFDDQFSVERPDGSNFTLKIRSTKLEDSAMYFCASSGIGTVNEQFFGPGTRLTVL.

The chain recombines TRBV5-1 with TRBJ1-1; tentatively, D is TRBD1 (5 bases). V was clipped by 4 bases and J by 7 bases, with 11 bases between them. Germline CDR1 is SGHRS and CDR2 is YFSETQ. This CDR3 comprises 12 residues. The CDR3 loop is CASSPAGVEAFF. The CDR3 DNA reads TGCGCCAGCAGCCCGGCGGGGGTTGAAGCTTTCTTT.

The genes are TRBV18 and TRBJ1-5; 10 bases line up with TRBD1. The V gene's germline CDR1 is KGHSH and CDR2 LQKENI. This CDR3 region has 14 residues. The V segment lost 3 bases and the J segment 5 bases; nucleotides outside the gene matches: 1. The CDR3 sequence: CASSPGTGDQPQHF. CDR3 nucleotides: TGTGCCAGCTCACCTGGGACAGGGGATCAGCCCCAGCATTTT.

The chain carries TRBV7-2 and TRBJ2-1; the D gene is possibly TRBD2 (5 bases). From germline, CDR1 is SGHTA and CDR2 FQGNSA. V was clipped by 1 base and J by 4 bases, with 11 bases between them. The CDR3 loop spans 15 amino acids. Here the CDR3 DNA reads TGTGCCAGCAGCTTAGAAGTTGACTATTACAATGAGCAGTTCTTC. It translates to CASSLEVDYYNEQFF.

The chain combines TRBV2 with TRBJ2-7; D unresolved. Trimming stripped 5 bases from V and 2 bases from J, with 7 bases between. CDR3 length: 12 residues. The germline V gene has CDR1 SNHLY and CDR2 FYNNEI. The CDR3 coding sequence is TGTGCCAGCAGTATCACAACCTACGAGCAGTACTTC. It encodes CASSITTYEQYF. Full variable domain (outside the CDR3, taken from reference TRBV2 and TRBJ2-7): EPEVTQTPSHQVTQMGQEVILRCVPISNHLYFYWYRQILGQKVEFLVSFYNNEISEKSEIFDDQFSVERPDGSNFTLKIRSTKLEDSAMYFCASSITTYEQYFGPGTRLTVT.

This clone was seen only a few times. This sequence joins TRBV19 and TRBJ1-4, with 10 bases aligning to TRBD1. Germline V gene lookup returns CDR1 LNHDA and CDR2 SQIVND (reference sequence). This CDR3 is 15 amino acids long. J gave up 7 bases and V 4 bases, and 6 bases lay outside the gene matches. The CDR3 DNA is TGTGCCAGTAGTAACAGAAGGACAGGGGGTGAAAAACTGTTTTTT. This sequence encodes CASSNRRTGGEKLFF.

The chain employs TRBV6-5 and TRBJ2-2, with D uncertain. Germline V gives CDR1 MNHEY, CDR2 SVGAGI. Trimming took off 3 bases at V and 5 bases at J, with 10 bases between the two ends. This CDR3 spans 14 amino acids. CDR3 sequence reads: CASSYNIWTGELFF. In DNA, the CDR3 is TGTGCCAGCAGTTATAACATCTGGACCGGGGAGCTGTTTTTT.

This chain connects TRBV6-5 to TRBJ2-7; 10 nucleotides agree with TRBD1. CDR1 and CDR2 (germline): MNHEY, SVGAGI. J was trimmed by 4 bases and V by 9 bases; bases with no gene match: 12. The length of the CDR3 is 15 residues. The DNA for the CDR3 is TGTGCCAGTAACGCGATAGGGACAGGGGATTACGAGCAGTACTTC. Residues: CASNAIGTGDYEQYF.

The V and J genes are TRBV27 and TRBJ1-2; D is uncertain. This CDR3 contains 14 residues. The V end lost 5 bases, the J end lost 5 bases, and 15 bases lay between the germline ends. The germline gives CDR1 MNHEY, CDR2 SMNVEV (reference sequence). CDR3 amino acids: CASSQTPALYGYTF. DNA of the CDR3: TGTGCCAGCAGTCAGACTCCGGCCTTGTATGGCTACACCTTC.

V usage is TRBV7-2 and J usage is TRBJ2-3; 16 nucleotides agree with TRBD2. There are 18 residues in the CDR3. The germline V gene encodes CDR1 SGHTA and CDR2 FQGNSA. Trimming cost V 4 bases and J 5 bases; bases outside gene matches: 9. The CDR3 DNA reads as TGTGCCAGCAGCTCGGGGACTAGCGGGAGGGTTAGAGGAGATACGCAGTATTTT. Amino acid sequence: CASSSGTSGRVRGDTQYF.

This clone has more than one count but fewer than ten. The chain employs TRBV2 and TRBJ1-4; 8 nucleotides match TRBD1. Germline CDR1 and CDR2: SNHLY and FYNNEI. The CDR3 has 14 residues. Trimming removed 7 bases from V and 5 bases from J; junction bases left unmatched: 6. This chain's CDR3 is CASNIQGGNEKLFF. The CDR3 DNA follows: TGTGCCAGCAACATACAGGGGGGCAATGAAAAACTGTTTTTT.

The gene calls are TRBV7-9 and TRBJ2-2; 7 bases are shared with TRBD1. Unmatched junction bases numbered 2, after V lost 2 bases and J lost 5 bases. The germline V gene has CDR1 SEHNR and CDR2 FQNEAQ (reference sequence). The CDR3 extends over 14 amino acids. The DNA for the CDR3 is TGTGCCAGCAGCTTAACAGGGGATACCGGGGAGCTGTTTTTT. Its protein product is CASSLTGDTGELFF.